This record covers a single TCR beta chain. The CDR3 spans 16 residues. CDR1 SGHRS and CDR2 YFSETQ come from the germline V gene. V was trimmed by 0 bases and J by 6 bases, leaving 15 bases between them. The data belong to a study of PD-L1 blockade in urothelial cancer. Turning to the study itself: Men with urothelial cancer arising in the bladder made up about 85% of the roughly 30 patients. The researchers analyzed blood 3 weeks (second dose) and 6 weeks after treatment start.

Produced via immunoSEQ multiplex PCR; TCRdb's table is partial and in-frame only. The sample holds about 120,000 clones; around 88% are singletons and the top ten take under 2%. Time point meaning: peripheral blood 6 weeks after treatment start. Every patient provided from 1 to 8 samples, collected pretreatment and on-treatment. This TCR came from a man in his 60s with urothelial cancer. Sequencing was performed on PBMCs, taken around atezolizumab (anti-PD-L1) treatment. This chain uses TRBV5-1 with TRBJ2-2; tentative D call: TRBD1 (6 bases). This CDR3 reads CASSLAQGTIAGELFF. The CDR3 coding sequence is TGCGCCAGCAGCTTGGCACAGGGAACAATCGCCGGGGAGCTGTTTTTT.